The source of this TCR beta chain is a study of shared clonotypes between healthy human individuals. Positive CCR7 selection of CD45RO-negative cells yielded the naive CD8 cells, and terminally differentiated effector memory CD45RA+ cells were excluded. CDR1 SGDLS and CDR2 YYNGEE come from the germline V gene. The CDR3 is 17 amino acids. The V gene end was trimmed by 3 bases and the J gene end by 5 bases; junction bases not matched to a gene: 14. The data were produced by immunoSEQ multiplex PCR, yet TCRdb's version contains in-frame clones alone and is incomplete. The table includes around 1,900,000 clones, around 95% detected once.

The specimen sequenced was naive CD8+ T cells from PBMCs. The chain employs TRBV9 and TRBJ2-3; the match to TRBD2 covers 8 bases. This sequence was found in a man younger than 30 in good health. Some clones in this sample may be carry-over from other donors' samples. CDR3 nucleotide sequence: TGTGCCAGCAGCGATCCCCTCTGGCGGGAGGCGGGAGATACGCAGTATTTT. Amino acids: CASSDPLWREAGDTQYF.